The 18 T cell receptor beta chains presented below share a single source sample, sequenced in a study of cytomegalovirus exposure and HLA in healthy donors. It was with 60 Vbeta and 13 Jbeta primers that the PCR ran. Profiling relied on immunoSEQ multiplex PCR, and the TCRdb table lists in-frame clones only, not all of them. Here the sample spans around 110,000 clones, approximately 80% being singletons. The sequenced material came from PBMCs. The source of these receptors is a male donor in good health and CMV-seronegative.

The V and J genes are TRBV10-1 and TRBJ2-7, with TRBD2 identical over 11 bases. The V gene's germline CDR1 is WNHNN and CDR2 SYGVQD (reference sequence). CDR3 length: 17 amino acids. V trimming: 0 bases; J trimming: 5 bases; junction bases outside the gene matches: 9. CDR3 protein: CASSESRLAGGPHEQYF. The CDR3 DNA reads TGCGCCAGCAGTGAGTCCAGATTAGCGGGAGGGCCACACGAGCAGTACTTC.

This chain connects TRBV6-9 to TRBJ1-2; 10 bases are a match to TRBD1. CDR3 length: 16 amino acids. The J segment lost 6 bases and the V segment lost 1 base, leaving 8 bases of the junction unmatched. From germline, CDR1 is MNHGY and CDR2 SVAAGI. As DNA, the CDR3 is TGTGCCAGCAGTTATTATGGTGGGGGGACAGGGGATGGCTACACCTTC. Residues: CASSYYGGGTGDGYTF.

This clone was detected only once. This chain uses TRBV19 with TRBJ2-3; 7 bases match TRBD1. J gave up 2 bases and V 10 bases, and 9 bases lay outside the gene matches. This CDR3 region has 14 residues. Germline CDR1 LNHDA, CDR2 SQIVND (reference sequence). The CDR3 coding sequence is TGTGCCACCACCGCACAGGGGTACACAGATACGCAGTATTTT. Its translation: CATTAQGYTDTQYF.

The V and J genes are TRBV6-5 and TRBJ2-5, with D uncertain. With 0 bases removed from V and 5 bases from J, the gap between germline ends came to 13 bases. From germline, CDR1 is MNHEY and CDR2 SVGAGI. The CDR3 has 15 amino acids. CDR3: CASSYSRFGSETQYF. The CDR3 region has the DNA TGTGCCAGCAGTTACTCGAGGTTCGGGTCGGAGACCCAGTACTTC.

This clone was seen a handful of times. V usage is TRBV30 and J usage is TRBJ1-3; D gene ambiguous. Trimming took 1 base from V and 0 from J, leaving 4 bases between them. CDR1 is GTSNPN, CDR2 SVGIG, per germline (reference sequence). CDR3 length: 13 amino acids. CDR3 sequence: CAWSGHSGNTIYF. The CDR3 bases are TGTGCCTGGAGTGGTCACTCTGGAAACACCATATATTTT.

This chain joins TRBV5-1 and TRBJ2-7, with 8 bases fitting TRBD1. This CDR3 is built from 16 residues. Germline lookup yields CDR1 SGHRS and CDR2 YFSETQ. Losses at the gene ends were 0 bases for V and 2 bases for J; bases not matched to a gene: 7. CDR3 DNA sequence: TGCGCCAGCAGCTTGGAAGGTTGGGACAGGACCTACGAGCAGTACTTC. Translating gives CASSLEGWDRTYEQYF.

The chain combines TRBV4-1 with TRBJ1-1, with a possible D match to TRBD1 (6 bases). V lost 3 bases, J lost 0 bases, and 11 bases lay in between. Germline CDR1 reads MGHRA; CDR2 reads YSYEKL. The CDR3 covers 15 residues. The CDR3 is CASSHPGTLNTEAFF. CDR3 nucleotides: TGCGCCAGCAGCCACCCCGGGACACTGAACACTGAAGCTTTCTTT.

The chain couples TRBV5-4 to TRBJ2-2, with 8 bases aligning to TRBD1. CDR3 size: 16 residues. After removal of 1 base from V and 4 bases from J, the junction contained 6 bases not matched to a gene. Germline values: CDR1 SGHNT, CDR2 YYREEE (reference sequence). The CDR3 region is CASSLPGQGGTGELFF. CDR3 DNA: TGTGCCAGCAGCTTGCCCGGACAGGGTGGCACCGGGGAGCTGTTTTTT.

The J gene is TRBJ2-7, the V gene TRBV6-5; TRBD2 is a possible D gene (5 bases). With 6 bases removed from V and 3 bases from J, the gap between germline ends came to 12 bases. The CDR3 spans 13 residues. Germline assignment: CDR1 MNHEY and CDR2 SVGAGI. CDR3 DNA: TGTGCCAGCAGGCCCGCCGGGGTCTACGAGCAGTACTTC. Protein: CASRPAGVYEQYF.

The chain employs TRBV7-9 and TRBJ2-7; D not certain. V lost 3 bases, J lost 3 bases, and 6 bases lay in between. The germline V gene encodes CDR1 SEHNR and CDR2 FQNEAQ (reference sequence). This CDR3 is 12 amino acids long. The CDR3 coding sequence is TGTGCCAGCAGCTTGGCCGTCTACGAGCAGTACTTC. It specifies CASSLAVYEQYF. The full variable domain, its missing parts supplied by reference TRBV7-9 and TRBJ2-7, is DTGVSQNPRHKITKRGQNVTFRCDPISEHNRLYWYRQTLGQGPEFLTYFQNEAQLEKSRLLSDRFSAERPKGSFSTLEIQRTEQGDSAMYLCASSLAVYEQYFGPGTRLTVT.

J is TRBJ2-4 and V is TRBV2; tentative D call: TRBD1 (5 bases). CDR3 length: 14 residues. Trimming removed 7 bases at V and 8 bases at J, with 18 bases between. Germline loops: CDR1 SNHLY, CDR2 FYNNEI. CDR3 bases: TGTGCCAGCACCCTAGGGGCGTTAGTGGACATTCAGTACTTC. This sequence encodes CASTLGALVDIQYF.

V gene TRBV27 combines with J gene TRBJ2-1; 10 nucleotides line up with TRBD2. Per germline, CDR1 MNHEY and CDR2 SMNVEV (reference sequence). V lost 4 bases and J lost 1; bases outside the gene matches: 10. The CDR3 is made up of 18 amino acids. The CDR3 loop reads CASSYRGSGRLSYNEQFF. The CDR3 DNA sequence: TGTGCCAGCAGTTATCGTGGTAGCGGGAGGTTGTCCTACAATGAGCAGTTCTTC.

The chain couples TRBV5-6 to TRBJ2-5, with 9 bases fitting TRBD1. This CDR3 is 16 amino acids long. Germline assignment: CDR1 SGHDT and CDR2 YYEEEE. Losses at the gene ends were 3 bases for V and 5 bases for J; bases not matched to a gene: 11. CDR3 in DNA: TGTGCCAGCAGCTCGCCGGGACAGGGAGTTAGGGAGACCCAGTACTTC. It specifies CASSSPGQGVRETQYF.

The genes are TRBV30 and TRBJ2-1; D is perhaps TRBD2 (7 bases). Trimming cost V 5 bases and J 2 bases, with 13 bases left between them. Germline V lookup: CDR1 GTSNPN, CDR2 SVGIG (reference sequence). This CDR3 has 14 residues. CDR3 in DNA: TGTGCCTGGGGAAGGGGGGGCCCCTACAATGAGCAGTTCTTC. The encoded protein is CAWGRGGPYNEQFF.

The chain employs TRBV9 and TRBJ1-1; D uncertain. Germline CDR1 reads SGDLS; CDR2 reads YYNGEE. Trimming left V 0 bases short and J 0 bases short, with 9 bases between. The CDR3 sequence is 15 residues long. CDR3 sequence: CASSVGEILNTEAFF. In DNA form, the CDR3 reads TGTGCCAGCAGCGTAGGGGAGATCCTGAACACTGAAGCTTTCTTT.

The chain links TRBV28 to TRBJ1-2, with D possibly matching TRBD1 (6 bases). The CDR3 is made up of 15 amino acids. The germline gives CDR1 MDHEN, CDR2 SYDVKM. Between the trimmed V and J ends, which lost 7 bases and 2 bases, there was a span of 17 bases. The CDR3 reads CASKNRTVTNYGYTF. Written as DNA, the CDR3 is TGTGCCAGCAAGAACCGGACAGTTACGAACTATGGCTACACCTTC.

V gene TRBV11-2 combines with J gene TRBJ2-7; D is possibly TRBD1 (6 bases). The CDR3 contains 16 residues. Germline V CDR1 and CDR2: SGHAT, FQNNGV. V shed 2 bases and J shed 4 bases, with 18 bases lying between them. The chain's CDR3 is CASSLLFDRRVYEQYF. The CDR3 DNA follows: TGTGCCAGCAGCTTACTTTTTGACAGGCGGGTTTACGAGCAGTACTTC. Complete variable domain (other parts from reference TRBV11-2 and TRBJ2-7): EAGVAQSPRYKIIEKRQSVAFWCNPISGHATLYWYQQILGQGPKLLIQFQNNGVVDDSQLPKDRFSAERLKGVDSTLKIQPAKLEDSAVYLCASSLLFDRRVYEQYFGPGTRLTVT.

The rearrangement uses TRBV7-2 and TRBJ2-1; 12 bases are shared with TRBD1. This CDR3 has 15 amino acids. Germline loops: CDR1 SGHTA, CDR2 FQGNSA. Trimming took 4 bases from V and 7 from J; bases not matched to a gene: 5. CDR3 protein: CASSSPGQGANEQFF. CDR3 DNA: TGTGCCAGCAGCTCTCCGGGACAGGGGGCTAATGAGCAGTTCTTC.